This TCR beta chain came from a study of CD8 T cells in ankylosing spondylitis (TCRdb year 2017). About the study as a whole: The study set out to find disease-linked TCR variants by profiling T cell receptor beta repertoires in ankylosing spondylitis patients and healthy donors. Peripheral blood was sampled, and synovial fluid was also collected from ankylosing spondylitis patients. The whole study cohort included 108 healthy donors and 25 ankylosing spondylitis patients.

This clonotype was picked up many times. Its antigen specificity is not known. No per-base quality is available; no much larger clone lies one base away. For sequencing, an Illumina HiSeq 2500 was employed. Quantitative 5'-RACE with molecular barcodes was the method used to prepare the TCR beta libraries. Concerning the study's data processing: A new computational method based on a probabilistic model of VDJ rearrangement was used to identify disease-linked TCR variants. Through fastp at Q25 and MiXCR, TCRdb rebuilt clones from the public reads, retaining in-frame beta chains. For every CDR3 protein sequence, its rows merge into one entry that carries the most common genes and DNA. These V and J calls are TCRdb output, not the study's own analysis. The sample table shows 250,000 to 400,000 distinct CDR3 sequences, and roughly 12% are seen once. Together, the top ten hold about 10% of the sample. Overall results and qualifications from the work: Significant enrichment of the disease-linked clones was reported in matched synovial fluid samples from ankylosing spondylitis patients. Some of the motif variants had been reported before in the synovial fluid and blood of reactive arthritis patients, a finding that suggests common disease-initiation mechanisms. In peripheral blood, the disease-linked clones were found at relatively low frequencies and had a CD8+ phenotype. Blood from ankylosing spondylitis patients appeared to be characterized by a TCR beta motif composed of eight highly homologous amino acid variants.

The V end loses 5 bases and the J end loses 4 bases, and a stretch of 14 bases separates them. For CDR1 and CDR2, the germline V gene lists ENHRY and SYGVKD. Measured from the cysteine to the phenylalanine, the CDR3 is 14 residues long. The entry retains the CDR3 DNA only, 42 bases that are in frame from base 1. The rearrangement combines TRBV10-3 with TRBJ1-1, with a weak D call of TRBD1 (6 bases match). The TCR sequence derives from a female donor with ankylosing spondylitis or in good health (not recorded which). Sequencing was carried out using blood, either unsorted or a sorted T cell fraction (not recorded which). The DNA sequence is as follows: TGTGCCATCAGTCTGACAGGTTTGGGCACTGAAGCTTTCTTT. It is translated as CAISLTGLGTEAFF.